This T cell receptor beta chain was found in a study of regulatory T cells in long-lasting Graves disease. Study-wide results and limits: TCR diversity was lower in persistent than newly diagnosed Graves' disease.

The CDR3 runs 16 residues. Germline V gene data show CDR1 as LNHDA and CDR2 as SQIVND (reference sequence). V shed 5 bases and J 2 bases; nucleotides not matched to a gene: 8. Time point denoted: newly diagnosed GD, antithyroid drugs for less than 3 months. Generation of the TCR library employed RNA extracted from PBMCs. Arm-PCR of CDR3 regions with iRepertoire HTBI primers generated TCR beta libraries. TCRdb called the multiplex PCR reads again in MiXCR, with one record for every CDR3 protein. The sample includes roughly 560,000 distinct CDR3 sequences, around 12% seen only once; the top ten take 8.9%. To note about this clonotype: Its specificity is not known.

These data also featured in a second study, about T cells in Graves' hyperthyroidism and ophthalmopathy. That source adds: Researchers ran a first-round RT-PCR on the TCR CDR3 using the HTBI primer set.

The V and J genes are TRBV19 and TRBJ1-5; 8 positions match TRBD1. The sequences come from peripheral blood mononuclear cells (PBMCs), collected at new diagnosis, from a patient treated with antithyroid drugs. The source of this sequence is a woman aged 25-40 years with Graves disease. The CDR3 nucleotides are TGTGCCAGTAGTCCACAAGACAGGGGTCGCAATCAGCCCCAGCATTTT. It encodes CASSPQDRGRNQPQHF.